Following are 14 T cell receptor beta chains from one sample sequenced in a study of Graves' ophthalmopathy and Graves' hyperthyroidism. Researchers took RNA transcripts and amplified TCR beta CDR3 regions from them. After a first-round RT-PCR with HTBI primers, a second-round multiplex PCR was run. TCRdb reprocessed the multiplex PCR reads with MiXCR, giving one entry per CDR3 protein. Of approximately 700,000 distinct CDR3 sequences listed, about two fifths are singletons. Sequenced: peripheral blood. These receptors were obtained from an adult man with Graves' ophthalmopathy.

This clonotype was found many times. The chain couples TRBV29-1 to TRBJ2-7; D not certain. Germline assignment: CDR1 SQVTM and CDR2 ANQGSEA. V lost 3 bases and J 5 bases, leaving 11 bases between the germline ends. The CDR3 covers 12 residues. CDR3 protein: CSVEIGWNEQYF. The DNA of the CDR3 is TGCAGCGTTGAGATAGGGTGGAACGAGCAGTACTTC.

This clonotype was observed a handful of times. V usage is TRBV19 and J usage is TRBJ2-7; 9 bases fit TRBD1. J was trimmed by 4 bases and V by 5 bases; bases with no gene match: 12. Germline loops: CDR1 LNHDA, CDR2 SQIVND (reference sequence). The CDR3 has 16 amino acids. CDR3 loop: CASSPPGTGSRYEQYF. CDR3 nucleotides: TGTGCCAGTAGTCCCCCCGGGACAGGGTCTCGGTACGAGCAGTACTTC.

This clonotype occurred many times. The chain carries TRBV20-1 and TRBJ1-2; no reliable D call. The length of the CDR3 is 13 residues. V was shortened by 1 base and J by 3 bases, with 9 bases between the two germline ends. Germline lookup yields CDR1 DFQATT and CDR2 SNEGSKA (reference sequence). DNA for the CDR3: TGCAGTGCTAGAGGCAAAGGGTACTATGGCTACACCTTC. It encodes CSARGKGYYGYTF.

Remarks on this clonotype: One junction end does not reproduce the germline sequence, and a read error may be involved. This chain links TRBV2 with TRBJ1-2; D uncertain. The CDR3 is 14 amino acids. Germline V gene data show CDR1 as SNHLY and CDR2 as FYNNEI. For the CDR3, the DNA is TGTACCAGCAGTGAATCGGCCCAGAACCATGGCTACACCTTC. The encoded protein is CTSSESAQNHGYTF.

This clonotype was seen at least ten times. V and J are TRBV19 and TRBJ1-4; 8 bases agree with TRBD1. CDR3 length equals 16 residues. V was pared by 7 bases and J by 0 bases, with 7 bases of the junction left unmatched. Germline V gives CDR1 LNHDA, CDR2 SQIVND (reference sequence). The CDR3 region has the DNA TGTGCCAGTACCACGACAGGGGCCACAACTAATGAAAAACTGTTTTTT. Its protein product is CASTTTGATTNEKLFF.

The chain employs TRBV10-2 and TRBJ1-2; 8 bases fit TRBD1. The CDR3 extends over 15 amino acids. Trimming cost V 4 bases and J 7 bases; bases outside gene matches: 11. Germline assignment: CDR1 WSHSY and CDR2 SAAADI. In DNA form, the CDR3 reads TGCGCCAGCAGTGTTCACAGGGGGGAGGAACGTGGCTACACCTTC. Its translation: CASSVHRGEERGYTF.

A word on this clonotype: The junction and the germline gene differ at one end; a read error may be behind it. The V and J genes are TRBV25-1 and TRBJ2-5; D is perhaps TRBD2 (5 bases). Germline V CDR1 and CDR2: MGHDK, SYGVNS. The CDR3 is made up of 14 amino acids. CDR3 protein: CASSQVRGKETRYF. As DNA, the CDR3 is TGTGCCAGCAGCCAGGTACGGGGAAAGGAGACCCGGTACTTC. Full variable domain (remainder filled in from reference TRBV25-1 and TRBJ2-5): EADIYQTPRYLVIGTGKKITLECSQTMGHDKMYWYQQDPGMELHLIHYSYGVNSTEKGDLSSESTVSRIRTEHFPLTLESARPSHTSQYLCASSQVRGKETRYFGPGTRLLVL.

On this clonotype itself: This may stem from a read error, because a much larger clone lies one nucleotide away. The CDR3 nucleotides are TGTGCCATCAGTGAACAGGGGGCCGAGCAGTACTTC. It yields the protein CAISEQGAEQYF. J is TRBJ2-7 and V is TRBV10-3, with 9 positions matching TRBD1. Germline CDR1 and CDR2: ENHRY and SYGVKD. The junction had 0 bases not matched to a gene; V was cut back by 3 bases and J by 6 bases. This CDR3 has 12 amino acids.

This chain links TRBV7-8 with TRBJ2-1; no clear D gene. The germline V and J ends were trimmed by 3 bases and 2 bases, with 8 bases remaining between them. Per germline, CDR1 SGHVS and CDR2 FQNEAQ. The CDR3 covers 14 residues. Here the CDR3 DNA reads TGTGCCAGCAGCTTCACCCAGGCCTACAATGAGCAGTTCTTC. Its protein product is CASSFTQAYNEQFF.

V is TRBV29-1 and J is TRBJ1-6, with TRBD1 matching 11 bases. CDR3 size: 15 residues. With 8 bases clipped from V and 10 bases from J, the junction kept 13 bases outside the gene matches. Germline V gene lookup returns CDR1 SQVTM and CDR2 ANQGSEA. CDR3 nucleotides: TGCAGCACCAAGGACAGGGGGCGCGTGCAATCACCCCTCCACTTT. This sequence encodes CSTKDRGRVQSPLHF.

The chain links TRBV7-8 to TRBJ2-2, with D possibly being TRBD1 (6 bases). CDR1 and CDR2 (germline): SGHVS, FQNEAQ. The V and J ends lost 6 bases and 4 bases respectively, with 12 bases between them. The CDR3 sequence is 14 residues long. The CDR3 region is CASSSTGITGELFF. The CDR3 bases are TGTGCCAGCAGTAGTACAGGGATCACCGGGGAGCTGTTTTTT.

The V and J genes are TRBV24-1 and TRBJ1-1; D is unresolved. The length of the CDR3 is 16 residues. From germline, CDR1 is KGHDR and CDR2 SFDVKD. V lost 0 bases to trimming and J lost 1 base, with 11 bases between them. In DNA, the CDR3 is TGTGCCACCAGTGATTTGTTGGCCTGTGGGAACACTGAAGCTTTCTTT. Translation: CATSDLLACGNTEAFF.

The genes are TRBV20-1 and TRBJ1-5; 11 nucleotides align to TRBD1. The CDR3 length is 16 residues. V lost 6 bases, J lost 0 bases, and 7 bases stayed unmatched. CDR1 and CDR2 from the germline V gene are DFQATT and SNEGSKA (reference sequence). The CDR3 spells CSAFSGQGVSNQPQHF. The CDR3 nucleotides read TGCAGTGCATTTTCGGGACAGGGGGTTAGCAATCAGCCCCAGCATTTT.

This clonotype has just a few counts. The junction differs from germline at one of its ends, possibly a read error. The rearrangement joins TRBV10-3 to TRBJ2-7; D remains unclear. CDR1 and CDR2 (germline): ENHRY, SYGVKD. This CDR3 comprises 14 residues. The CDR3 DNA is TGTGCCAGCAGTGAACAAAGGAGCTCCTACGAGCAGTACTTC. This sequence encodes CASSEQRSSYEQYF.